The clone carrying this TCR beta chain was seen a handful of times. The use of a sample-barcoded 5' primer and a J-beta primer mix characterized a second PCR of about 6 to 12 cycles. TCRdb passed the 5' RACE reads through MiXCR, listing each CDR3 protein once. The sample yields roughly 1,500,000 distinct CDR3 sequences, roughly 40% seen once. These data come from a study of blood T cells in healthy people across ages. CDR1 MDHEN and CDR2 SYDVKM come from the germline V gene. V was clipped by 4 bases and J by 5 bases, with 15 bases between them. The CDR3 is 14 amino acids. Sequencing used blood. The rearrangement uses TRBV28 and TRBJ2-7; D may be TRBD2 (7 bases). The receptor was derived from a woman between 18 and 29 years old in good health. As DNA, the CDR3 is TGTGCCAGCAGTTGGGGGCGGGGGCAGGACGAGCAGTACTTC. It encodes CASSWGRGQDEQYF.